This T cell receptor beta chain was recovered during a study of blood T cell repertoires in COVID-19 (dated by TCRdb to about 2020). Study-level background: The collaborator samples originated in the United States, Italy and Spain and spanned the acute and convalescent phases of COVID-19. The material from the prospective study consisted of cDNA or gDNA derived from T cells, B-cell-depleted T cells, or PBMCs. Subjects who had been exposed to COVID-19, were actively infected with it, or had recovered from it provided the deeply sampled blood TCRbeta repertoires that made up the dataset. The repertoires were released in a freely available public database meant as a resource for research on the immune response to SARS-CoV-2. Samples came from the ongoing ImmuneRACE study (first 160 participants) plus 1,254 subjects from 6 global collaborators. Sample metadata almost always included a de-identified subject ID, COVID-19 status, age in years and sex. Where available, HLA class I and class II types were obtained from metadata supplied by the sample provider rather than from assay-based typing.

V is shortened by 8 bases, J by 0 bases, and the region joining them spans 8 bases. The germline V gene gives CDR1 as SQVTM and CDR2 as ANQGSEA. From the cysteine through the phenylalanine, the CDR3 covers 12 amino acids. Only the CDR3 part of the read is kept: 36 bases, read in frame from the first base. Collaborating institutions collected whole blood in K2EDTA tubes following their own protocols. For TCRbeta analysis, collaborator samples were shipped as frozen whole blood, as isolated PBMCs, or as DNA extracted from either sample type. The research as a whole found: The amount of clinical and demographic metadata varied by source and participant and was provided uncurated.

The immunoSEQ Assay, a bias-controlled multiplex PCR, was used to amplify TCRbeta CDR3 regions from genomic DNA. As for the authors' bioinformatics: Nucleated cell counts per sample were estimated from amplification of reference gene primers within the assay. To quantify the absolute abundance of each unique TCRbeta CDR3 rearrangement, sequence reads were collapsed and filtered. For each sample, productive Simpson clonality was calculated as the square root of Simpson's diversity index across productive rearrangements. TCRdb holds this immuneACCESS table with in-frame rearrangements only. Some clones are missing; in checked studies, unresolved V genes explain under half, and the rest has no known cause. That table gives V, J and clone size, and the DNA gave D and trimming. Within this sample are approximately 100,000 clones, with 80% of them counted one time only. The ten biggest clones cover roughly 15% of the sample.

To note about this clone: Its antigen is unknown. No quality values exist for individual bases; no much larger clone is one base distant.

Sequencing was done on a sample of peripheral blood. The sequence was obtained from a woman of 80 years or more with active or convalescent COVID-19. Rearrangement joined TRBV29-1 to TRBJ1-3; the D gene is unclear. CDR3 reads: CSTRSSGNTIYF. DNA sequence: TGCAGCACTAGGAGCTCTGGAAACACCATATATTTT.